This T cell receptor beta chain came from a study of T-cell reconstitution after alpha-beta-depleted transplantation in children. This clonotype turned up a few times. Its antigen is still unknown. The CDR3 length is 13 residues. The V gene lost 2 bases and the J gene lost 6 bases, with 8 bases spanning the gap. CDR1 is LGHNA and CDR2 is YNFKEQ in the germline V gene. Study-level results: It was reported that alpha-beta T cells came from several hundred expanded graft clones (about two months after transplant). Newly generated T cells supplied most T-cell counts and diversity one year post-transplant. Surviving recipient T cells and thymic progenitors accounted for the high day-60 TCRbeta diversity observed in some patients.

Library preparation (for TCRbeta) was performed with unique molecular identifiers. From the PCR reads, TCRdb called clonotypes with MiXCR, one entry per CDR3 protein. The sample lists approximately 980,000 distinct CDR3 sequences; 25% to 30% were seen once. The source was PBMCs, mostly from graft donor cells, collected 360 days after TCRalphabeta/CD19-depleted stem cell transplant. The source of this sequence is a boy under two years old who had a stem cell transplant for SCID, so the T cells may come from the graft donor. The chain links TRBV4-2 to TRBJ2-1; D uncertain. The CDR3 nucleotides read TGTGCCAGCAGCCAAACTTACCCCAATGAGCAGTTCTTC. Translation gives CASSQTYPNEQFF.